This TCR beta chain was sequenced during a study of regulatory T cells in long-lasting Graves disease. Study results and caveats: Persistent patients had more shared public clonotypes (2,741) than new patients (about 900).

A remark on this clonotype: The target antigen is unknown. The junction shows a germline mismatch at one end, possibly a read error.

To make TCR beta libraries, researchers used iRepertoire HTBI primers and Arm-PCR of CDR3 regions. Each CDR3 protein gets one entry after TCRdb re-called the multiplex PCR reads with MiXCR. The table shows a few hundred thousand distinct CDR3 sequences, with approximately 25% occurring only once. The length of the CDR3 is 13 residues. The germline V gene encodes CDR1 SGDLS and CDR2 YYNGEE. Time point described: persistent/refractory GD, antithyroid drugs over 5 years with positive TRAb. The authors made the TCR library using RNA they extracted from PBMCs. The J gene is TRBJ2-7, the V gene TRBV9, with 9 bases fitting TRBD1. The origin of this receptor is a woman aged 40-49 years with Graves disease. The material sequenced was peripheral blood mononuclear cells (PBMCs), taken when the disease was refractory, from a patient treated with antithyroid drugs. CDR3 in amino acids: CASSQTGGHEQYF. CDR3 nucleotide sequence: TGCGCCAGCAGCCAGACAGGGGGGCACGAGCAGTACTTC.